This T cell receptor beta chain derives from a study of tumor-infiltrating lymphocytes in oesophageal squamous cell carcinoma. With V trimmed by 10 bases and J by 2 bases, 7 bases remained unmatched. CDR1 and CDR2 from the germline V gene are SEHNR and FQNEAQ (reference sequence). The CDR3 consists of 13 residues. Via MiXCR, TCRdb re-called the PCR reads, giving one row per CDR3 protein. The table records around 22,000 distinct CDR3 sequences, about 40% of them present only once. This clonotype was found many times. This sequence was found in a male donor with esophageal squamous cell carcinoma. V usage is TRBV7-9 and J usage is TRBJ2-5, with 7 bases fitting TRBD1. Sequenced material: esophageal tumor tissue. This chain's CDR3 is CATRDSLQETQYF. The CDR3 DNA sequence: TGTGCCACACGGGACAGTCTACAAGAGACCCAGTACTTC.